This TCR beta chain is from a study of glioma-infiltrating T cells after dendritic cell vaccination. Produced via immunoSEQ multiplex PCR; TCRdb's table is partial and in-frame only. The sample has around 72,000 clones, about 86% seen once; the top ten hold 7.9%. The CDR3 has 14 residues. Trimming pared 2 bases from V and 4 bases from J, leaving 11 bases between. Germline assignment: CDR1 MNHEY and CDR2 SVGAGI. This receptor was identified in a human donor with glioblastoma. The rearrangement links TRBV6-5 to TRBJ1-1; maybe TRBD1 (6 bases). This specimen was blood, taken before dendritic cell vaccination. This CDR3 is CASSYHARGTEAFF. CDR3 sequence (DNA): TGTGCCAGCAGTTACCATGCCAGGGGCACTGAAGCTTTCTTT.